A selection of T cell receptor beta chains follows, all from one sample in a study of blood T cell repertoires in COVID-19. Using immunoSEQ multiplex PCR, the repertoire was profiled, and TCRdb retains in-frame clones only, with some absent. Counted here are about 160,000 clones, 80% occurring once; the ten biggest clones make up 3.4%. Sequenced: PBMCs or T cells enriched from blood (not recorded which). These receptors were taken from a woman aged 55-75 years who had recovered from COVID-19. The CDR3 runs from the conserved cysteine through the conserved F or W. The D gene is left open where the match is weak. Clone size is stated in some rows and not others, as once, few, many or a class when expanded.

v_gene	d_gene	len	abundance	j_gene	CDR3aa	CDR3nt
TRBV10-3	TRBD2	18	-	TRBJ2-1	CAISAPSGGAPSNNEQFF	TGTGCCATCAGCGCACCTAGCGGGGGGGCTCCGAGTAACAATGAGCAGTTCTTC
TRBV6-5	TRBD1	16	-	TRBJ2-1	CASSYAGQGIYNEQFF	TGTGCCAGCAGTTACGCGGGACAGGGAATATACAATGAGCAGTTCTTC
TRBV10-3	TRBD1	14	-	TRBJ2-1	CAISESRDSNEQFF	TGTGCCATCAGTGAGTCGAGGGACAGCAATGAGCAGTTCTTC
TRBV6-1	-	12	many	TRBJ1-3	CASSEQGNTIYF	TGTGCCAGCAGTGAACAGGGAAACACCATATATTTT
TRBV6-5	-	13	-	TRBJ1-1	CASSLTVNTEAFF	TGTGCCAGCAGTTTGACAGTGAACACTGAAGCTTTCTTT
TRBV18	TRBD1	14	-	TRBJ1-1	CASSPDRGFTEAFF	TGTGCCAGCTCACCTGACAGGGGATTCACTGAAGCTTTCTTT
TRBV19	-	14	-	TRBJ1-4	CASSTSLASEKLFF	TGTGCCAGTAGTACTTCCTTGGCTTCTGAAAAACTGTTTTTT
TRBV3-1/TRBV3-2	-	13	-	TRBJ2-3	CASSQEMVGTQYF	TGTGCCAGCAGCCAAGAAATGGTCGGTACGCAGTATTTT
TRBV27	-	18	-	TRBJ2-5	CASSSRGTGTTVQETQYF	TGTGCCAGCAGTTCTCGAGGGACCGGGACAACCGTCCAAGAGACCCAGTACTTC
TRBV9	TRBD2	15	-	TRBJ2-1	CASSAGGTHYNEQFF	TGTGCCAGCAGCGCGGGGGGGACACACTACAATGAGCAGTTCTTC
TRBV7-8	TRBD1	17	once	TRBJ1-1	CASSFTGVIFRDTEAFF	TGTGCCAGCAGCTTTACAGGGGTTATTTTTAGGGACACTGAAGCTTTCTTT
TRBV3-1/TRBV3-2	-	18	-	TRBJ1-6	CASSQGAGHRAYNSPLHF	TGTGCCAGCAGCCAAGGGGCCGGACACAGAGCCTATAATTCACCCCTCCACTTT
TRBV20-1	-	11	once	TRBJ1-5	CSASSGQPQHF	TGCAGTGCTAGTTCCGGTCAGCCCCAGCATTTT
TRBV27	-	15	-	TRBJ1-2	CASSSDGPGGPGYTF	TGTGCCAGCAGCTCCGATGGCCCCGGGGGGCCCGGCTACACCTTC
TRBV9	-	15	-	TRBJ1-1	CASSVATGIDTEAFF	TGTGCCAGCAGCGTAGCCACAGGGATCGACACTGAAGCTTTCTTT
TRBV30	-	13	-	TRBJ2-5	CAWAVAGLETQYF	TGTGCCTGGGCCGTCGCGGGGTTAGAGACCCAGTACTTC